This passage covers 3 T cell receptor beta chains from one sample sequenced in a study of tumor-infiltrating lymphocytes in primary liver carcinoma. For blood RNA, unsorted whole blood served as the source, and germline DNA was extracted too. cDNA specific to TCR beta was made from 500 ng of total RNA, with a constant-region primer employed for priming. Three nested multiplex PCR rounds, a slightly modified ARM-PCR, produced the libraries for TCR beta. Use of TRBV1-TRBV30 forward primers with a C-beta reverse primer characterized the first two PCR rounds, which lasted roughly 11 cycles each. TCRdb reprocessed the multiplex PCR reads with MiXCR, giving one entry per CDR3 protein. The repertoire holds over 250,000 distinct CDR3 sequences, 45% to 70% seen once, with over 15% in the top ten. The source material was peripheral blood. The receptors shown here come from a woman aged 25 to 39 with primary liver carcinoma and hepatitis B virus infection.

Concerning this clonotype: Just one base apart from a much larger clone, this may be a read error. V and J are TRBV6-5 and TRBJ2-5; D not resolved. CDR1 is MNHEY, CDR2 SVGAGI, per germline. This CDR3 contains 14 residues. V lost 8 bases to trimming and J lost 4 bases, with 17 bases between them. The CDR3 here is CASCPPSTRETQYF. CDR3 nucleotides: TGTGCCAGCTGTCCACCTTCCACCCGAGAGACCCAGTACTTC.

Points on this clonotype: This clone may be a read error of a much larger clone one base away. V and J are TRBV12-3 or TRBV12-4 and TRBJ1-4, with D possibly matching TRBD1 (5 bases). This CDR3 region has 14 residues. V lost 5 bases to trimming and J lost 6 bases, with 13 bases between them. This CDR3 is CASSQSGHHEKLFF. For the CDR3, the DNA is TGTGCCAGCAGTCAGTCAGGGCATCATGAAAAACTGTTTTTT.

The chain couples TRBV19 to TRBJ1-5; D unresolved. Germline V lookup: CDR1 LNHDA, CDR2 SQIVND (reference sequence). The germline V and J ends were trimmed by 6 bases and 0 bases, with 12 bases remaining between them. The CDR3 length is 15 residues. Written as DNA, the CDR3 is TGTGCCAGTAGGGAAAGAATCTATAGCAATCAGCCCCAGCATTTT. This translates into CASRERIYSNQPQHF.